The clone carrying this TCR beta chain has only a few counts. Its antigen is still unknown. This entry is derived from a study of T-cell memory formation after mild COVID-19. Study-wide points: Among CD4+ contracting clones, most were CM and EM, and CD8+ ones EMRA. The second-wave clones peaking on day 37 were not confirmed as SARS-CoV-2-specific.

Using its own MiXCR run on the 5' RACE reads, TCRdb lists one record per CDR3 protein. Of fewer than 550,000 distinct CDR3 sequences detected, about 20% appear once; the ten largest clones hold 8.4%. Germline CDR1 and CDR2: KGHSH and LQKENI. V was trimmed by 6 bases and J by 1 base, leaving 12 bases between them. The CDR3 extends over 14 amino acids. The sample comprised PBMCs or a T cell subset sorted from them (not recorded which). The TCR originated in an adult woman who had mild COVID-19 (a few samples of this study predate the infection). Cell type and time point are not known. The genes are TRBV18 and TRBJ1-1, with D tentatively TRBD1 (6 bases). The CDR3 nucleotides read TGTGCCAGCTCGAGGGACACGTCGAACACTGAAGCTTTCTTT. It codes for CASSRDTSNTEAFF.